Listed below are T cell receptor beta chains from one sample, sequenced in a study of T cell responses to AZD1222 COVID-19 vaccine. Some clones are missing from TCRdb's copy, which holds only in-frame ones; the method was immunoSEQ multiplex PCR. The repertoire includes over 150,000 clones, 87% of them detected once, and about 2.8% sits in the top ten. This specimen was peripheral blood, taken on day 0 of AZD1222 vaccination. Receptors were obtained from an adult in good health. The CDR3 runs from the conserved cysteine through the conserved F or W. The order of the fields is V gene, clone size, J gene, D gene, CDR3 protein, CDR3 DNA. D genes are given only for firm matches. Expanded clones are given a class, and other clones once, few, many or no size at all.

TRBV4-1	NA	TRBJ1-1	NA	CASSPGVQADMNTEAFF	TGCGCCAGCAGCCCAGGGGTCCAGGCCGACATGAACACTGAAGCTTTCTTT
TRBV19	NA	TRBJ1-1	NA	CASSLPGYTEAFF	TGTGCCAGTAGTTTACCGGGCTACACTGAAGCTTTCTTT
TRBV4-1	few	TRBJ2-3	NA	CASSQSPGSTDTQYF	TGCGCCAGCAGCCAAAGCCCGGGTAGTACAGATACGCAGTATTTT
TRBV5-4	NA	TRBJ1-2	NA	CASSGENYGYTF	TGTGCCAGCAGCGGGGAGAACTATGGCTACACCTTC
TRBV2	once	TRBJ2-3	NA	CASSEALRGFTDTQYF	TGTGCCAGCAGTGAAGCGCTTCGGGGCTTCACAGATACGCAGTATTTT
TRBV19	NA	TRBJ1-3	NA	CASSPGFRSGNTIYF	TGTGCCAGTAGCCCAGGGTTCCGATCTGGAAACACCATATATTTT
TRBV6-5	NA	TRBJ2-7	NA	CASTPRAFEQYF	TGTGCCAGCACCCCGAGGGCCTTCGAGCAGTACTTC
TRBV4-2	NA	TRBJ2-1	NA	CASSQVPRNEQFF	TGTGCCAGCAGCCAAGTCCCGCGCAATGAGCAGTTCTTC
TRBV12-3/TRBV12-4	NA	TRBJ2-1	NA	CASRRGYNEQFF	TGTGCCAGCAGAAGGGGTTACAATGAGCAGTTCTTC
TRBV6-5	NA	TRBJ1-1	NA	CASSTKIRGTEAFF	TGTGCCAGCAGTACAAAGATCCGGGGTACTGAAGCTTTCTTT
TRBV5-8	NA	TRBJ2-2	TRBD1	CASSWTGRNTGELFF	TGTGCCAGCAGCTGGACAGGGAGGAACACCGGGGAGCTGTTTTTT
TRBV27	few	TRBJ1-2	NA	CASSPKRVGGVYGYTF	TGTGCCAGCAGCCCCAAGAGGGTAGGGGGAGTCTATGGCTACACCTTC
TRBV11-3	few	TRBJ2-2	TRBD2	CASSRGLAGGSGELFF	TGTGCCAGCAGCCGGGGACTAGCGGGAGGGTCCGGGGAGCTGTTTTTT
TRBV11-1	many	TRBJ1-2	NA	CASSPNGGAAYGYTF	TGTGCCAGCAGCCCTAACGGGGGGGCAGCCTATGGCTACACCTTC
TRBV28	NA	TRBJ1-1	NA	CASSLRGGWTEAFF	TGTGCCAGCAGTTTGCGAGGGGGTTGGACTGAAGCTTTCTTT
TRBV7-8	NA	TRBJ2-5	TRBD2	CASSTPGLVETQYF	TGTGCCAGCAGCACTCCTGGACTAGTGGAGACCCAGTACTTC
TRBV3-1/TRBV3-2	NA	TRBJ1-2	NA	CASSRPLGGYTF	TGTGCCAGCAGCCGACCTCTCGGGGGCTACACCTTC
TRBV5-1	once	TRBJ2-7	TRBD1	CASSLDRGHREQYF	TGCGCCAGCAGCTTGGACAGGGGGCATCGCGAGCAGTACTTC
TRBV3-1/TRBV3-2	NA	TRBJ1-5	NA	CASSLHGSNQPQHF	TGTGCCAGCAGCCTGCACGGTAGCAATCAGCCCCAGCATTTT
TRBV11-2	NA	TRBJ1-4	TRBD1	CASSLFGTDNEKLFF	TGTGCCAGCAGCTTATTCGGGACAGATAATGAAAAACTGTTTTTT
TRBV6-2/TRBV6-3	NA	TRBJ2-7	NA	CASSYARNYEQYF	TGTGCCAGCAGTTACGCGAGAAACTACGAGCAGTACTTC
TRBV7-9	few	TRBJ1-6	NA	CASSAGRANSPLHF	TGTGCCAGCAGCGCGGGGAGAGCAAATTCACCCCTCCACTTT
TRBV27	NA	TRBJ2-1	TRBD2	CASSLPSLAGSYNEQFF	TGTGCCAGCAGTTTACCCTCACTAGCGGGTTCTTACAATGAGCAGTTCTTC
TRBV9	NA	TRBJ1-1	NA	CASSPTPGPEAFF	TGTGCCAGCAGCCCAACACCGGGACCAGAAGCTTTCTTT
TRBV27	NA	TRBJ1-5	NA	CASSYIPGVGPQHF	TGTGCCAGCAGTTACATCCCGGGGGTGGGGCCCCAGCATTTT